The clone carrying this TCR beta chain was recorded once. No antigen is known for it. Sequenced by immunoSEQ multiplex PCR; TCRdb stores in-frame clones only, minus some. The sample lists roughly 9,800 clones, 60% to 85% occurring once. The source of the sample is a study of the immune and genomic landscape of osteosarcoma. Points from the study as a whole: External normal skin and healthy peripheral blood data provided clonality references.

Primary, local recurrence and metastasis osteosarcoma tumors were taken after treatment from poor-prognosis patients. The CDR3 is 15 residues long. Trimming took 5 bases from V and 0 from J; bases not matched to a gene: 3. CDR1 is LNHDA and CDR2 is SQIVND in the germline V gene (reference sequence). This rearrangement joins TRBV19 to TRBJ1-4, with TRBD1 matching 7 bases. The clonotype originates from a human donor with osteosarcoma. Sequenced material: osteosarcoma tumor tissue from the lung. CDR3 region: CASSPGTATNEKLFF. CDR3 DNA sequence: TGTGCCAGTAGTCCCGGGACAGCAACTAATGAAAAACTGTTTTTT.